These 32 T cell receptor beta chains were sequenced from one sample in a study of monozygotic twins with inflammatory bowel disease. Following a re-call of the 5' RACE reads, TCRdb has one entry per CDR3 protein and lacks DNA. Across a few hundred thousand distinct CDR3 sequences, the top ten clones capture 1.6% of the sample. Sequencing used blood. The source is a human donor with ulcerative colitis or Crohn's disease, or a healthy co-twin of an affected twin (not recorded which).

The V gene is TRBV5-4, the J gene TRBJ2-3; with no DNA, the TCRdb D assignment of TRBD1 cannot be verified. Germline V CDR1 and CDR2: SGHNT, YYREEE (reference sequence). The CDR3 totals 15 residues. CDR3 loop: CASSLVPGGTDTQYF.

The J gene is TRBJ2-7, the V gene TRBV4-2; TCRdb picks TRBD1, but there is no DNA to check that call. CDR3 length: 14 residues. The germline gives CDR1 LGHNA, CDR2 YNFKEQ. CDR3 sequence: CASSQVRQSYEQYF.

The gene calls are TRBV19 and TRBJ1-1; TCRdb's D gene call, TRBD1, goes unchecked for lack of DNA. Germline CDR1 reads LNHDA; CDR2 reads SQIVND (reference sequence). This CDR3 has 15 amino acids. CDR3 sequence reads: CASSTGTLRIAEAFF.

The chain couples TRBV25-1 to TRBJ1-5; TCRdb proposes TRBD1, but this gene call is untestable without DNA. The length of the CDR3 is 13 residues. CDR1 and CDR2 from the germline V gene are MGHDK and SYGVNS. The CDR3 reads CASSAHEGQPQHF. The variable domain in full, completed from reference TRBV25-1 and TRBJ1-5, reads EADIYQTPRYLVIGTGKKITLECSQTMGHDKMYWYQQDPGMELHLIHYSYGVNSTEKGDLSSESTVSRIRTEHFPLTLESARPSHTSQYLCASSAHEGQPQHFGDGTRLSIL.

The chain couples TRBV2 to TRBJ2-1; the D call from TCRdb, TRBD1, cannot be confirmed without DNA. The CDR3 is 13 residues long. Per germline, CDR1 SNHLY and CDR2 FYNNEI. The CDR3: CASSGAGSGAQFF.

V usage is TRBV10-3 and J usage is TRBJ2-7; TCRdb indicates TRBD1, and absent DNA this call remains unverified. Germline assignment: CDR1 ENHRY and CDR2 SYGVKD. This CDR3 is 18 amino acids long. The CDR3 reads CAISGVSSGLQSSYEQYF.

V and J are TRBV9 and TRBJ1-1. Germline CDR1 SGDLS, CDR2 YYNGEE. There are 13 residues in the CDR3. CDR3 loop: CASSARRNTEAFF.

The chain carries TRBV6-5 and TRBJ1-1. CDR3 size: 15 residues. Per germline, CDR1 MNHEY and CDR2 SVGAGI. CDR3 sequence: CASSYGAGASTEAFF.

This sequence joins TRBV20-1 and TRBJ1-5; TCRdb indicates TRBD1, and absent DNA this call remains unverified. Per germline, CDR1 DFQATT and CDR2 SNEGSKA (reference sequence). The length of the CDR3 is 14 residues. The CDR3 reads CSAAQGASNQPQHF.

The chain carries TRBV5-1 and TRBJ2-1; TCRdb's D call, TRBD1, is unchecked because there is no DNA. The CDR3 covers 15 residues. CDR1 and CDR2 (germline): SGHRS, YFSETQ. The CDR3 here is CASSLEGQVDNEQFF.

The chain is built from TRBV5-1 and TRBJ2-1; TCRdb returns TRBD2, unconfirmable since there is no DNA. Germline lookup yields CDR1 SGHRS and CDR2 YFSETQ. The CDR3 contains 17 residues. This chain's CDR3 is CASSLAGLSSGDNEQFF.

The chain recombines TRBV25-1 with TRBJ1-4; TCRdb proposes TRBD1, but this gene call is untestable without DNA. This CDR3 spans 16 amino acids. The germline gives CDR1 MGHDK, CDR2 SYGVNS. CDR3 in amino acids: CASSDPGEGVGEKLFF.

The CDR3 reads CASSPVGQMNTEAFF. The V call is TRBV5-1, the J call TRBJ1-1; TCRdb's D call of TRBD1 is untestable without DNA. Germline loops: CDR1 SGHRS, CDR2 YFSETQ. This CDR3 has 15 amino acids.

V is TRBV20-1 and J is TRBJ1-1. This CDR3 region has 14 residues. Germline assignment: CDR1 DFQATT and CDR2 SNEGSKA (reference sequence). The CDR3 region is CSASKDGMNTEAFF.

The chain carries TRBV12-3 or TRBV12-4 and TRBJ1-1. This CDR3 has 11 residues. This CDR3 is CASSFSTEAFF.

J is TRBJ2-1 and V is TRBV4-1. Germline-derived CDR1 and CDR2 are MGHRA and YSYEKL. This CDR3 spans 15 amino acids. The CDR3 sequence: CASSQAESSYNEQFF.

The chain carries TRBV20-1 and TRBJ2-7; the D call of TRBD1 rests on TCRdb alone, since no DNA is present to check it. Germline CDR1 reads DFQATT; CDR2 reads SNEGSKA (reference sequence). The CDR3 consists of 14 residues. The CDR3: CSAQLGDRVSEQYF.

The V gene is TRBV10-3, the J gene TRBJ1-3. Germline CDR1 reads ENHRY; CDR2 reads SYGVKD. This CDR3 has 16 residues. The CDR3 reads CAIRMDGIHSGNTIYF.

The chain is built from TRBV29-1 and TRBJ1-1; TCRdb proposes TRBD1, but this gene call is untestable without DNA. The CDR3 totals 12 residues. CDR1 is SQVTM and CDR2 is ANQGSEA in the germline V gene. CDR3 residues: CSVSTGLTEAFF.

This chain links TRBV18 with TRBJ1-3. The germline V gene has CDR1 KGHSH and CDR2 LQKENI. The CDR3 is made up of 18 amino acids. The chain's CDR3 is CASSPRGMAWDAGNTIYF. Variable domain in full (rest from reference TRBV18 and TRBJ1-3): NAGVMQNPRHLVRRRGQEARLRCSPMKGHSHVYWYRQLPEEGLKFMVYLQKENIIDESGMPKERFSAEFPKEGPSILRIQQVVRGDSAAYFCASSPRGMAWDAGNTIYFGEGSWLTVV.

The chain has TRBV2 and TRBJ2-5; the TRBD1 assignment by TCRdb is unverifiable without DNA. The CDR3 has 15 residues. CDR1 SNHLY and CDR2 FYNNEI come from the germline V gene. This CDR3 reads CASRSRTKAGETQYF.

V and J are TRBV20-1 and TRBJ1-1; the D gene TCRdb calls, TRBD1, cannot be checked with no DNA. The CDR3 covers 14 residues. Germline values: CDR1 DFQATT, CDR2 SNEGSKA (reference sequence). The CDR3 protein is CSASLGGQNTEAFF.

The V gene is TRBV4-1, the J gene TRBJ2-1; no DNA is available, so the TRBD2 call from TCRdb remains unchecked. Per the germline V gene, CDR1 is MGHRA and CDR2 is YSYEKL. The CDR3 covers 14 residues. CDR3 loop: CASSQEAGPNEQFF.

The chain has TRBV5-1 and TRBJ1-4. The CDR3 has 15 residues. Germline CDR1 SGHRS, CDR2 YFSETQ. The CDR3 loop reads CASSPSIATNEKLFF.

The CDR3 region is CATQALGELFF. The gene calls are TRBV10-3 and TRBJ2-2. The CDR3 has 11 amino acids. Germline CDR1 ENHRY, CDR2 SYGVKD.

J is TRBJ2-1 and V is TRBV4-1. Looked up from germline, CDR1 is MGHRA and CDR2 is YSYEKL. CDR3 length equals 15 residues. The CDR3 region is CASSQGWGDVLGQFF.

This rearrangement joins TRBV6-1 to TRBJ1-1. The CDR3 covers 13 residues. CDR1 MNHNS and CDR2 SASEGT come from the germline V gene. The chain's CDR3 is CASSEPRHLGDFF.

The rearrangement joins TRBV5-1 to TRBJ1-2; no DNA is available, so the TRBD1 call from TCRdb remains unchecked. CDR1 and CDR2 (germline): SGHRS, YFSETQ. This CDR3 comprises 16 residues. CDR3 in amino acids: CASSLDFGGLDYGYTF.

This chain connects TRBV7-3 to TRBJ1-1; TCRdb returns TRBD1, unconfirmable since there is no DNA. The CDR3 covers 13 residues. From germline, CDR1 is SGHTA and CDR2 FQGTGA. The CDR3: CASSGHQNTEAFF.

The rearrangement links TRBV5-6 to TRBJ2-6. This CDR3 is built from 16 residues. Germline V gives CDR1 SGHDT, CDR2 YYEEEE. CDR3: CASSLNTGSGANVLTF.

The rearrangement links TRBV5-1 to TRBJ1-4. The CDR3 loop spans 16 amino acids. CDR1 is SGHRS and CDR2 is YFSETQ in the germline V gene. CDR3 protein: CASSLDAGPSGEKLFF.

The V gene is TRBV20-1, the J gene TRBJ1-1; the TCRdb call, TRBD1, lacks DNA for checking. There are 13 residues in the CDR3. Germline V CDR1 and CDR2: DFQATT, SNEGSKA (reference sequence). The chain's CDR3 is CSAIPDSNTEAFF.